The clone carrying this T cell receptor beta chain appeared many times. The germline V gene has CDR1 SGHTA and CDR2 FQGTGA. Trimming took 5 bases from V and 6 from J; bases not matched to a gene: 6. The CDR3 is 14 residues long. The data are from a study of early T cells in non-severe SARS-CoV-2 infection. Turning to the study itself: Bulk RNA taken from unsorted whole blood was sequenced, leaving chains unpaired.

Individual cDNA molecules were tagged with unique molecular identifiers, the study reported. TCRdb processed the 5' RACE reads anew with MiXCR; each CDR3 protein has one entry. The sample holds around 92,000 distinct CDR3 sequences, 9.5% to 12% seen once. Sequenced: whole blood. This TCR came from an adult who was a healthcare worker with PCR-confirmed SARS-CoV-2 infection or an uninfected control (not recorded which). J is TRBJ2-2 and V is TRBV7-3; 7 bases are shared with TRBD1. The CDR3: CASSVNRGAGELFF. In DNA, the CDR3 is TGTGCCAGCAGCGTCAACAGGGGAGCCGGGGAGCTGTTTTTT.